The sequence of this T cell receptor beta chain was determined in a study of blood T cell repertoires in COVID-19 (dated by TCRdb to 2018 to 2020). Notes on the research overall: Samples covering the acute and convalescent phases of COVID-19 were provided by collaborators in the United States, Italy and Spain. Where HLA class I and class II types were available, the types were taken from metadata supplied by the sample provider, not from assay-based typing. The sample metadata nearly always contained a de-identified subject ID, COVID-19 status, age in years and sex. Deeply sampled blood TCRbeta repertoires from subjects exposed to, actively infected with, or recovered from COVID-19 were included in the dataset. A freely available public database, intended as a resource for researchers studying the immune response to SARS-CoV-2, is where the repertoires were released. The prospective study material was composed of cDNA or gDNA derived from T cells, B-cell-depleted T cells, or PBMCs. The samples were drawn from two sources: the first 160 participants of the ongoing ImmuneRACE study, and fewer than 1,500 subjects contributed by 6 global collaborators.

The collaborating institutions used their own protocols to collect whole blood in K2EDTA tubes. For TCRbeta analysis, collaborators shipped samples in one of three forms: frozen whole blood, isolated PBMCs, or DNA extracted from either of those sample types. Results and caveats for the whole study, not just this receptor: How much clinical and demographic metadata was included differed by source and by participant, and the metadata was provided uncurated.

The immunoSEQ Assay, a bias-controlled multiplex PCR, was used to amplify TCRbeta CDR3 regions from genomic DNA. The source study handled its data this way. The number of nucleated cells in each sample was estimated from the amplification of reference gene primers within the assay. Sequence reads were collapsed and filtered to measure the absolute abundance of every unique TCRbeta CDR3 rearrangement. For each sample, productive Simpson clonality was calculated as the square root of Simpson's diversity index across productive rearrangements. TCRdb obtained this table from immuneACCESS and retained in-frame rearrangements with V and J assigned. These tables miss some clones; where compared with another copy, unresolved V genes account for less than half of the shortfall, and the remainder is unexplained. From that table come the V and J calls and clone size; the DNA was used to work out D and trimming. This sample has about 180,000 clones in its table, and approximately 88% of those were observed once. The top ten constitute 3.5% to 5% of the sample.

V and J lose 0 bases and 18 bases, and a span of 13 bases separates them. From the cysteine up to the phenylalanine, the CDR3 has a length of 12 residues. The retained sequence is limited to the CDR3, 36 bases, with the frame set at the first base. Based on the germline V gene, the CDR1 and CDR2 sequences are SGHDT and YYEEEE. Turning to this clone: The antigen this receptor binds is unknown. Per-base quality was not reported, and no clone a single base away is much larger than it.

The rearrangement joined TRBV5-6 to TRBJ1-6; the D segment could be TRBD1, given 5 matching bases. Sequenced: peripheral blood. The TCR originated in a woman aged 30 to 39 with acute or convalescent COVID-19. The CDR3 here reads CASSLGREGRHF. The DNA sequence is TGTGCCAGCAGCTTGGGCAGGGAAGGCCGCCACTTT.